The clone carrying this T cell receptor beta chain appeared once. Its antigen is not known. The record originates from a study of shared clonotypes between healthy human individuals. About the research overall: Three plates were used per donor for CD4 naive, three for CD4 memory, two for CD8 naive and one for CD8 memory. Findings of the study overall: Relative to their counterparts shared across all four donors, non-shared clonotypes exhibited diminished generation probabilities. Despite large depth, rarefaction showed incomplete sorted-subset sequencing.

Trimming shortened V by 4 bases and J by 0 bases, and 12 bases separated the two germline ends. The CDR3 spans 14 residues. CDR1 GTSNPN and CDR2 SVGIG come from the germline V gene (reference sequence). Profiling relied on immunoSEQ multiplex PCR, and the TCRdb table lists in-frame clones only, not all of them. The top ten clones hold 0.13% of a sample with more than 2 million clones, 95% of them seen once. The chain joins TRBV30 to TRBJ1-2; TRBD1 is a possible D gene (5 bases). The receptor's source is a young man in good health. The sequenced sample consisted of naive CD4+ T cells sorted from blood. The subset here: CD45RA+ positively selected. CDR3 nucleotide sequence: TGTGCCTGGACAGGGAGATTAGCTAACTATGGCTACACCTTC. Translation: CAWTGRLANYGYTF.